This T cell receptor beta chain appears in the sequencing data of a study of blood T cells in healthy people across ages. CDR1 is SGDLS and CDR2 is YYNGEE in the germline V gene. CDR3 length: 15 residues. Trimming removed 2 bases at V and 1 base at J, with 11 bases between. It was with a sample-barcoded 5' primer and a J-beta primer mix that a second PCR of roughly 6 to 11 cycles was run. TCRdb re-analysed the 5' RACE reads in MiXCR, keeping a single row per CDR3 protein. The sample yields about 1.6 million distinct CDR3 sequences, about 35% seen once. The chain couples TRBV9 to TRBJ2-3; D gene uncertain. The TCR was taken from a woman aged 30 to 39 in good health. Sequenced input: blood. The CDR3 loop reads CASSVGALRTDTQYF. The CDR3 nucleotides read TGTGCCAGCAGCGTTGGAGCGCTACGCACAGATACGCAGTATTTT.